This is a list of T cell receptor beta chains from one sample in a study of cytomegalovirus exposure and HLA in healthy donors. Profiling relied on immunoSEQ multiplex PCR, and the TCRdb table lists in-frame clones only, not all of them. The data hold fewer than 180,000 clones, with 79% observed a single time. The sequencing input was PBMCs. All receptors derive from a middle-aged man in good health and CMV-seropositive. CDR3s include the opening cysteine and the closing phenylalanine or tryptophan.

j_call v_call cdr3_aa
TRBJ1-5 TRBV5-1 CASSLEGLTGDAQHF
TRBJ2-2 TRBV11-3 CASSLAGGDTGELFF
TRBJ1-2 TRBV23-1 CASSPGTGKGYAF
TRBJ2-7 TRBV9 CASSATSGSYEQYF
TRBJ2-5 TRBV14 CASSPYRGEGIETQYF
TRBJ2-1 TRBV6-1 CASSSGPYNEQFF
TRBJ1-4 TRBV11-3 CASSLVEGWENEKLFF
TRBJ2-1 TRBV9 CASSATSEQFF
TRBJ1-2 TRBV6-1 CASSEPLQGQGGNYGYTF
TRBJ2-5 TRBV28 CASSRGLAQETQYF
TRBJ2-7 TRBV11-2 CASSPIGQGGEQYF
TRBJ1-2 TRBV18 CASSPPGSPGEGYGYTF
TRBJ2-1 TRBV5-1 CASSLAPRSNEQFF
TRBJ2-3 TRBV11-2 CASSFLFAGATDTQYF
TRBJ1-4 TRBV18 CASSGGDGEKLFF
TRBJ1-1 TRBV11-3 CASSKTGTGTEAFF
TRBJ2-1 TRBV27 CASSLSGDPSSYNEQFF
TRBJ2-1 TRBV6-1 CASSASGFSYNEQFF
TRBJ2-7 TRBV19 CASSSLAGLYEQYF
TRBJ2-7 TRBV29-1 CSVEVGDGSSYEQYF
TRBJ1-2 TRBV28 CASSLGPGVNYGYTF
TRBJ2-4 TRBV21-1 CASSNGLAGGLVKNIQYF
TRBJ1-6 TRBV11-2 CASSLASYNSPLHF
TRBJ1-6 TRBV7-6 CASSRKGDRGPSSYNSPLHF
TRBJ2-7 TRBV28 CASSRTGTLSYEQYF
TRBJ2-7 TRBV19 CASSMTGTEFYEQYF
TRBJ1-1 TRBV10-3 CAISESAGQTEAFF
TRBJ1-1 TRBV6-5 CATIRTGMNTEAFF